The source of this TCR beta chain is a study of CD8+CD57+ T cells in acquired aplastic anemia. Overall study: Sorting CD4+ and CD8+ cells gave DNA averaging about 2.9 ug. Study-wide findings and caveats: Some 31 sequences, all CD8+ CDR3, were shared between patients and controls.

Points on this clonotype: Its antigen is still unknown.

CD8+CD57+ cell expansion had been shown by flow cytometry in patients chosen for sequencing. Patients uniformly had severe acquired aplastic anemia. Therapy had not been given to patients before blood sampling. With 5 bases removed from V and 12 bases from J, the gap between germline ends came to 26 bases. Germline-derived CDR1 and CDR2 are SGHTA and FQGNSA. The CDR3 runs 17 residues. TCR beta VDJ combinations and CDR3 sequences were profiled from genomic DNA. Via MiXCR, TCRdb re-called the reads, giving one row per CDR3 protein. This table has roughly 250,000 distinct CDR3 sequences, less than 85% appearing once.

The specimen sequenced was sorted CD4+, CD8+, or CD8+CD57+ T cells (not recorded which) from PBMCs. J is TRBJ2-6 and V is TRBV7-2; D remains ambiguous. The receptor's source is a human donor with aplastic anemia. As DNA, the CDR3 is TGTGCCAGCAGCCGATCTCGGGCGTACAATGGGCAGTTCGTCCTGACTTTC. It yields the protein CASSRSRAYNGQFVLTF.